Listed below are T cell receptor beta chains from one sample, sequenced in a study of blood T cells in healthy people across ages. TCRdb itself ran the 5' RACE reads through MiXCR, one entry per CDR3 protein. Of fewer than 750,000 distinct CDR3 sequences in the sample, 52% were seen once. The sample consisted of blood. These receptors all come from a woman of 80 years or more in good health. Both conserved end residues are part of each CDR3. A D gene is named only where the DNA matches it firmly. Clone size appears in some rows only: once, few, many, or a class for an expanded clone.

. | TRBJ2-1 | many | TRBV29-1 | TGCAGCGTTGGGACACACAATGAGCAGTTCTTC | CSVGTHNEQFF
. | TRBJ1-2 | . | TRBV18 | TGTGCCAGCTCACCAGACAGGACCCCTAACTATGGCTACACCTTC | CASSPDRTPNYGYTF
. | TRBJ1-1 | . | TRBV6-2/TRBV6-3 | TGTGCCACTGAGACAGGTCCTCTGAGCACTGAAGCTTTCTTT | CATETGPLSTEAFF
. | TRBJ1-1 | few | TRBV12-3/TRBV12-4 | TGTGCCAGCATTTTAAACAGGGACACTGAAGCTTTCTTT | CASILNRDTEAFF
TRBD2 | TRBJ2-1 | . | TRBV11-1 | TGTGCCAGCAGCTGGCGGACTAGCGGGAGAGGGAATGAGCAGTTCTTC | CASSWRTSGRGNEQFF
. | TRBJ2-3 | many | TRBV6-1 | TGTGCCAGCAGTGAATTTCCTAGCGCTCCGCAGTATTTT | CASSEFPSAPQYF
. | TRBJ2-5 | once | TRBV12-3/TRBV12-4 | TGTGCCAGCAGTTTAATTGTCGAGACCCAGTACTTC | CASSLIVETQYF
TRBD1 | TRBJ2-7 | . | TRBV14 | TGTGCCAGCAGCCGGACAGGGATCTTTCCCTACGAGCAGTACTTC | CASSRTGIFPYEQYF
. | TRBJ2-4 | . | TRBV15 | TGTGCCACCAGCAGGGGCGGGGTAGAGGGCAAAAACATTCAGTACTTC | CATSRGGVEGKNIQYF
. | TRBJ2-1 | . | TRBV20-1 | TGCAGTGCTAGGACTAGTTCCAAGGAGCAGTTCTTC | CSARTSSKEQFF
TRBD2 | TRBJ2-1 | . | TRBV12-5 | TGTGCTAGTGGTCCGCCGGGACTAGCGGCTGAGCAGTTCTTC | CASGPPGLAAEQFF
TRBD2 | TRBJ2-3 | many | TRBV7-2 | TGTGCCAGCAGCCGCGGACTAGCGGACACAGATACGCAGTATTTT | CASSRGLADTDTQYF
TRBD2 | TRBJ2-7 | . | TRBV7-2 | TGTGCCAGCAGCTTAGAGCGGGACTCCTACGAGCAGTACTTC | CASSLERDSYEQYF
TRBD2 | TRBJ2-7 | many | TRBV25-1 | TGTGCCAGCAGCCCCGACGGGTTAGCGGGAGTGTACGAGCAGTACTTC | CASSPDGLAGVYEQYF
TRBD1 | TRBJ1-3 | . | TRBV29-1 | TGCAGCGTAGGACAGGGCTCTGGAAACACCATATATTTT | CSVGQGSGNTIYF
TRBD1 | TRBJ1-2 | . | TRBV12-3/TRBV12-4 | TGTGCCAGCAGTTTAGTGCCCCAGGGGGACTACACCTTC | CASSLVPQGDYTF
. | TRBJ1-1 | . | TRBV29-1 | TGCAACGGGCGGGAACAGGGTGAAGCTTTCTTT | CNGREQGEAFF
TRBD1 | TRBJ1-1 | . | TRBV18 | TGTGCCAGCTCACAGATAGAGACAGGGATGAACGCTGAAGCTTTCTTT | CASSQIETGMNAEAFF
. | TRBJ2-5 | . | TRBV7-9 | TGTGCCAGCAGACCTATAAGGGTCTCGGGGAGAGAGACCCAGTACTTC | CASRPIRVSGRETQYF
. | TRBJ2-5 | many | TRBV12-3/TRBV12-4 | TGTGCCAGCAGTGGTATGGAGACCCAGTACTTC | CASSGMETQYF
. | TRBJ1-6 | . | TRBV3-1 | TGTGCCAGCAGCCACGAGTCCTCCTATAATTCACCCCTCCACTTT | CASSHESSYNSPLHF
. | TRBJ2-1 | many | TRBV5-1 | TGCGCCCGACCTAGCGTGAGGGATGAGCAGTTCTTC | CARPSVRDEQFF
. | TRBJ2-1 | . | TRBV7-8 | TGTGCCAGCAGCTTTAGCTGGGGATTGCGCGATGAGCAGTTCTTC | CASSFSWGLRDEQFF
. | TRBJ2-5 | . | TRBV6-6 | TGTGCCAGCAGGCGCTTTCAAGAGACCCAGTACTTC | CASRRFQETQYF
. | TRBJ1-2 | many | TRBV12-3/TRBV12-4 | TGTGCCAGCAGTCGACATGGAAACTATGGCTACACCTTC | CASSRHGNYGYTF
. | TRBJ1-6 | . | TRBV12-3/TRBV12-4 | TGTGCCAGCACCATTAGATGGGACATCTCACCCCTCCACTTT | CASTIRWDISPLHF
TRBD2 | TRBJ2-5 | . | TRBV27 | TGTGCCAGCAGTTTAGATGGGTCTAGCGGGGTCCAGGAGACCCAGTACTTC | CASSLDGSSGVQETQYF
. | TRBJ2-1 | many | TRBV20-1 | TGCAGTGCCCTCGACGGTGGGGGGAATGAGCAGTTCTTC | CSALDGGGNEQFF
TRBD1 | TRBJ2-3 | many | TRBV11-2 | TGTGCCAGCAGTATCGGGACAGTGAACACAGATACGCAGTATTTT | CASSIGTVNTDTQYF
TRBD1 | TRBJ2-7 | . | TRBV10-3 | TGTGCCATCAGCGGACTCCTCGGACAGGGCTCCTACGAGCAGTACTTC | CAISGLLGQGSYEQYF